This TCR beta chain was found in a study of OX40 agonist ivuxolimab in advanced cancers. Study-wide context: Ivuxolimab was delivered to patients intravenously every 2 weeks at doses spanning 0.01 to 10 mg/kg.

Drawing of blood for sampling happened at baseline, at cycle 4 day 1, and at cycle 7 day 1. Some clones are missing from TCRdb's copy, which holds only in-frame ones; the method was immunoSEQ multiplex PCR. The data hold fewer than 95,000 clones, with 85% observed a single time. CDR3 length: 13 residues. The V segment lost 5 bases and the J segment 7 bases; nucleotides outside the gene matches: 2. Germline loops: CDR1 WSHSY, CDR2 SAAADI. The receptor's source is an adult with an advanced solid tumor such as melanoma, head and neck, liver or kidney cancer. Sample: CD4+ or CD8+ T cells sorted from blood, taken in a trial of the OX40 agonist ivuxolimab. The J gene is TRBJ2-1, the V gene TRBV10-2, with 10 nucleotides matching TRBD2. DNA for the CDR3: TGCGCCAGCAGTCTAGCGGGGGCGAATGAGCAGTTCTTC. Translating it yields CASSLAGANEQFF.